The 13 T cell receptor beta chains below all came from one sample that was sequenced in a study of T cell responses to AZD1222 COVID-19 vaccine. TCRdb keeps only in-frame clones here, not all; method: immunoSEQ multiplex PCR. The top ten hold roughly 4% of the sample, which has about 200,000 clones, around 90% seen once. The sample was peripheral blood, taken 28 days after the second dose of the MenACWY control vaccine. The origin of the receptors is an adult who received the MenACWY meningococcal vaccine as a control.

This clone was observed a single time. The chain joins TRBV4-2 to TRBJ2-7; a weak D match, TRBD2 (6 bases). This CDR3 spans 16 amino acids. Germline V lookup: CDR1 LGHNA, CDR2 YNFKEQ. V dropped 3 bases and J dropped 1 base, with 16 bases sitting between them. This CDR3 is CASSQQLAWESYEQYF. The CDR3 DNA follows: TGTGCCAGCAGCCAGCAACTAGCATGGGAGTCCTACGAGCAGTACTTC.

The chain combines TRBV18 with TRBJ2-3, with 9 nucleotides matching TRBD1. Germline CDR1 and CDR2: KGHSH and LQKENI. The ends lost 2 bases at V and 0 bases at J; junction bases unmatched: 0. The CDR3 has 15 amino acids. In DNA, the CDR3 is TGTGCCAGCTCACCAGGACAGGGGAGCACAGATACGCAGTATTTT. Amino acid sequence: CASSPGQGSTDTQYF.

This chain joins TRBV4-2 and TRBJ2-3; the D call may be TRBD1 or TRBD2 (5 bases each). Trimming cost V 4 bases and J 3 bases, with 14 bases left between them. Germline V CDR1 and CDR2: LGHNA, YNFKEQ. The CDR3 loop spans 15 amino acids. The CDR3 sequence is CASSRTGTQTDTQYF. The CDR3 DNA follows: TGTGCCAGCAGCCGCACCGGGACCCAAACAGATACGCAGTATTTT.

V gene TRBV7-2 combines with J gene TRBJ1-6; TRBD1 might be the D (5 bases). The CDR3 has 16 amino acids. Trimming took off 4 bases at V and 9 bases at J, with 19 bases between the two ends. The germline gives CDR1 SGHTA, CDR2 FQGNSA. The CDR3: CASSSQEEGIRSPLHF. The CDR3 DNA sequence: TGTGCCAGCAGCTCACAAGAGGAGGGGATACGTTCACCCCTCCACTTT.

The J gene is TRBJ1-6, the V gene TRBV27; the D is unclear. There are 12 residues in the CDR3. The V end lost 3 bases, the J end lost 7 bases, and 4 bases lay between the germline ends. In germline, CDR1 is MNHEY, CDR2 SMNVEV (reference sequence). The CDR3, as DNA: TGTGCCAGCAGTTTCAAAAATTCACCCCTCCACTTT. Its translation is CASSFKNSPLHF.

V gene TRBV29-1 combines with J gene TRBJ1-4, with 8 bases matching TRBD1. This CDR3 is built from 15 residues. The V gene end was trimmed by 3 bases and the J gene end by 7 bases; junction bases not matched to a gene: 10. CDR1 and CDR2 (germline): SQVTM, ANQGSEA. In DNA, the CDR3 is TGCAGCGTTGAGCGACTACAGGGGGGCGGTGAAAAACTGTTTTTT. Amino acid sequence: CSVERLQGGGEKLFF.

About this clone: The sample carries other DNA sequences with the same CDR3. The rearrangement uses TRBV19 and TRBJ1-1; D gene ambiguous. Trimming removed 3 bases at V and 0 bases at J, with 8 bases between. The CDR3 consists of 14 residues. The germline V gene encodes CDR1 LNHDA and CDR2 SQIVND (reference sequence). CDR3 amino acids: CASSIGQVNTEAFF. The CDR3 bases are TGTGCCAGTAGTATTGGTCAGGTGAACACTGAAGCTTTCTTT.

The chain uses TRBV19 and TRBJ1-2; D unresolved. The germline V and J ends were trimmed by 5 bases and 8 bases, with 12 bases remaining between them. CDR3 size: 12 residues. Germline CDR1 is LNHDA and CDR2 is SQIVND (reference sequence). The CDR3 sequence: CASSDEAWGYTF. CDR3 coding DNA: TGTGCCAGTAGTGACGAGGCCTGGGGCTACACCTTC. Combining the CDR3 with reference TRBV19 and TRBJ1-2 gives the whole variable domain DGGITQSPKYLFRKEGQNVTLSCEQNLNHDAMYWYRQDPGQGLRLIYYSQIVNDFQKGDIAEGYSVSREKKESFPLTVTSAQKNPTAFYLCASSDEAWGYTFGSGTRLTVV.

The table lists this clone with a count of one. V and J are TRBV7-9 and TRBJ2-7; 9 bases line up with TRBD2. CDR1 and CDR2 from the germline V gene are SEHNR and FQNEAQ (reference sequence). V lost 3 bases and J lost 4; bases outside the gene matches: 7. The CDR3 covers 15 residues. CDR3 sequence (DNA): TGTGCCAGCAGCTTTTCTGGGACTAGCTTATACGAGCAGTACTTC. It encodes CASSFSGTSLYEQYF.

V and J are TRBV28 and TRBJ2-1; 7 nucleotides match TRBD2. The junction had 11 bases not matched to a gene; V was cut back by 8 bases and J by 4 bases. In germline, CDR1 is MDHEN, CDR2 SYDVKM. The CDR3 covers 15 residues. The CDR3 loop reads CASDPRTSAYNEQFF. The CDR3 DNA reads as TGTGCCAGCGACCCCCGTACTAGCGCATACAATGAGCAGTTCTTC.

In nucleotides, the CDR3 is TGTGCCAGCAGCTTAGCCGGGTCCGAGGAAGAGACCCAGTACTTC. Translating gives CASSLAGSEEETQYF. The gene calls are TRBV11-3 and TRBJ2-5; unclear D gene. The CDR3 contains 15 residues. Germline V gives CDR1 SGHNT, CDR2 YENEEA. Deletions cut 1 base from V and 3 bases from J, with 12 bases between. The full variable domain, in which reference TRBV11-3 and TRBJ2-5 provide the parts outside the CDR3, is EAGVVQSPRYKIIEKKQPVAFWCNPISGHNTLYWYLQNLGQGPELLIRYENEEAVDDSQLPKDRFSAERLKGVDSTLKIQPAELGDSAVYLCASSLAGSEEETQYFGPGTRLLVL.

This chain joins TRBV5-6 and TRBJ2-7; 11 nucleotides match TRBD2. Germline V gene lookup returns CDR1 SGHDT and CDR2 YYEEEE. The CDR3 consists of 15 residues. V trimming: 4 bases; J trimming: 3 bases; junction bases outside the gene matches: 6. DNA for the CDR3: TGTGCCAGCAGCCGGGGACTAGCGGTGCGCTACGAGCAGTACTTC. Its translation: CASSRGLAVRYEQYF.

The CDR3 here is CASSQGLAGESDTQYF. In DNA, the CDR3 is TGCGCCAGCAGCCAAGGACTAGCGGGAGAGTCGGATACGCAGTATTTT. This sequence joins TRBV4-1 and TRBJ2-3; 12 bases line up with TRBD2. CDR1 is MGHRA and CDR2 is YSYEKL in the germline V gene. The CDR3 is 16 amino acids. Trimming at V came to 1 base and at J to 6 bases, leaving 5 bases not matched to a gene.